This T cell receptor (beta chain) derives from a study of beta chain features in type 1 diabetes. As for the study in general: Cell yields, age and gender were similar between patients and healthy donors. Study observations and caveats: In comparison with healthy donors, patients had naive, central memory and Treg TCRB repertoires that appeared more similar.

Sorted CD4+ subsets: naive, central memory, regulatory, stem cell-like memory (CD45RO/CCR7/CD25/CD127/CD95/CD27 panel). Reverse transcribing all isolated RNA meant expressed TCRB transcripts were sequenced. Clones were sequenced by immunoSEQ multiplex PCR, and TCRdb holds only the in-frame ones, with some missing. The sample holds under 950,000 clones; about a sixth are singletons and the top ten take 0.02% to 0.03%. V shed 0 bases and J shed 8 bases, with 16 bases lying between them. The CDR3 spans 15 residues. Germline V lookup: CDR1 LGHNA, CDR2 YSLEER. Note on this clone: The antigen is not known.

The chain combines TRBV4-3 with TRBJ1-2, with D perhaps TRBD1 (5 bases). Sequenced: naive CD4+ T cells from blood. This TCR was sampled from a woman under 30 in good health. CDR3 nucleotides: TGCGCCAGCAGCCAAGATGGGATAGGGGCTGAGGGCTACACCTTC. Translated, it gives CASSQDGIGAEGYTF.